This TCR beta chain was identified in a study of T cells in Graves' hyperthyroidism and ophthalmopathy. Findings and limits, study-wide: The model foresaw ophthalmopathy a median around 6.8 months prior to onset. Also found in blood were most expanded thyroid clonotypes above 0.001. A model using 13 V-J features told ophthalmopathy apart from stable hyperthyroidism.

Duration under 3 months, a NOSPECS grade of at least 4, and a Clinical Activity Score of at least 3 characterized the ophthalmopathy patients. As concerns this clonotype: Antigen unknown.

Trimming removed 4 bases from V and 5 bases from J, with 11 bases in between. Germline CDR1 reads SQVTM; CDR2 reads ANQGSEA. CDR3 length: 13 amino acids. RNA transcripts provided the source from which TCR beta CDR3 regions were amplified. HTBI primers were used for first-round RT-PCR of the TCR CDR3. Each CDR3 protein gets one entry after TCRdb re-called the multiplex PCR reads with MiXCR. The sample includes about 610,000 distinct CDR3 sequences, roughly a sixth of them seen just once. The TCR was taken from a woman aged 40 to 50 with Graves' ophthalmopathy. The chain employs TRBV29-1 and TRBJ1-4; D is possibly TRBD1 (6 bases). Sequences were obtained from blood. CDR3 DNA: TGCAGCGTTGGAGGGGGGAGCAATGAAAAACTGTTTTTT. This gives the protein CSVGGGSNEKLFF.